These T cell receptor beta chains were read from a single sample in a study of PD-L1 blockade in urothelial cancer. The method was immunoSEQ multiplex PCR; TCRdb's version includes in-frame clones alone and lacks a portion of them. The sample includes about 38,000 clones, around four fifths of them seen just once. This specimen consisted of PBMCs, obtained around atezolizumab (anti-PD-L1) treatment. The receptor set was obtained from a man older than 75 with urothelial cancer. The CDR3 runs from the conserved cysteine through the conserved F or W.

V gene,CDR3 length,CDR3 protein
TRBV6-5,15,CASSYSPGQGHEQYF
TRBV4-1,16,CASSQVQGARTGELFF
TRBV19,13,CASADRGGDTQYF
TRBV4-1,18,CASSQDRAGAVNTGELFF
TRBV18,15,CASSPSGQAVYGYTF
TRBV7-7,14,CASSLVTPEETQYF
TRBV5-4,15,CASSSVGSGANVLTF
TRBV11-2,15,CASSFEGLGANVLTF
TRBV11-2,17,CASSLDGTATSNQPQHF
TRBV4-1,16,CASSQRGGRTNTEAFF
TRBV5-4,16,CASSTTGGADTGELFF
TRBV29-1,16,CSVDNQGRGMNTEAFF
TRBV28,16,CASSPRGLAPLYEQYF
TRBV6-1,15,CASSELDRLSYGYTF
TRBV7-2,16,CASSLSIATTGNEQFF
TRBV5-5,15,CASSMGLSEYYEQYF
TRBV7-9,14,CASSLAGRPYGYTF
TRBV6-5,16,CASSSAPASGSYEQYF
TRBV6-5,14,CASSSTGSNYGYTF
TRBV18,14,CASSPTDRPYGYTF
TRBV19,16,CASKDSGRVEADTQYF
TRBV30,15,CAWRGQGLTNTEAFF
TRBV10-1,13,CASSLQGAETQYF
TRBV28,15,CASSSYRVGTETQYF
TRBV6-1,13,CASSERDRGLAGF
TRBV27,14,CASRAGTGEQPQHF
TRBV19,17,CASIDSSGTARNREQFF
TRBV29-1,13,CSVGTGGNYGYTF
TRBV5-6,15,CASSGGLAVTDTQYF
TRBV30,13,CAWSDSKNEKLFF
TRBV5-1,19,CASSLGPTQGAVGANVLTF
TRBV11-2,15,CASSSPGYSTDTQYF
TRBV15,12,CATSPEEETQYF
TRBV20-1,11,CSAREGTGGFF
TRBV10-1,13,CASSDYTNYGYTF
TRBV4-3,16,CASSQFGRGYTGELFF
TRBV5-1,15,CASSIAAPPAGGYTF
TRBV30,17,CAWSHGDGTRPFYEQYF
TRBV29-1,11,CSVDRAGEQFF
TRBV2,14,CASSRLASSYEQYF
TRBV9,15,CASSADRDFYNEQFF
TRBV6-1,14,CASSTSGKGETQYF
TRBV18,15,CASSPPSVRKGELFF
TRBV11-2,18,CASRPSGTVLAARETQYF
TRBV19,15,CASRGPSGNQDTQYF
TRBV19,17,CASSGRLAGYVSDEQFF
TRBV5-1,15,CASSLRAGSNTEAFF
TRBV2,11,CASRGEGTQYF
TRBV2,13,CASSPPPADTQYF
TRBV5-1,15,CASSLEGDSNQPQHF
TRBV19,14,CASSPGGITYEQYF
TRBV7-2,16,CASSLRVAGLTYEQYF
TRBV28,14,CASSSGTGSYEQYF
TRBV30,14,CAWKGQGQTYEQYF